The next 3 T cell receptor beta chains were all read from a single sample in a study of blood T cell repertoires in COVID-19. TCRdb's table, derived via immunoSEQ multiplex PCR, lists solely in-frame clones and lacks some. Found here are 100,000 to 150,000 clones, approximately 81% of them singletons; the top ten hold roughly 4%. The specimen was peripheral blood. Receptors were obtained from a woman aged 50 to 60 with acute or convalescent COVID-19.

This clone turned up a few times. The chain recombines TRBV4-2 with TRBJ1-6; TRBD1 agrees at 11 bases. Germline values: CDR1 LGHNA, CDR2 YNFKEQ. J was trimmed by 0 bases and V by 0 bases; bases with no gene match: 10. The CDR3 runs 21 residues. Here the CDR3 reads CASSQEAGGTGGSSYNSPLHF. The CDR3 nucleotides are TGTGCCAGCAGCCAAGAGGCTGGCGGGACAGGGGGGAGCTCCTATAATTCACCCCTCCACTTT.

The V and J genes are TRBV5-1 and TRBJ1-4, with TRBD1 identical over 8 bases. The junction had 5 bases not matched to a gene; V was cut back by 5 bases and J by 5 bases. This CDR3 has 14 residues. CDR1 and CDR2 from the germline V gene are SGHRS and YFSETQ. The chain's CDR3 is CASSQRTGNEKLFF. CDR3 DNA: TGCGCCAGCAGTCAGCGGACAGGGAATGAAAAACTGTTTTTT.

CDR3: CASSQKQGSGELFF. The DNA of the CDR3 is TGCGCCAGCAGCCAAAAACAGGGTTCCGGGGAGCTGTTTTTT. This rearrangement joins TRBV4-1 to TRBJ2-2, with D possibly matching TRBD1 (6 bases). The V and J ends lost 2 bases and 6 bases respectively, with 10 bases between them. This CDR3 contains 14 residues. In germline, CDR1 is MGHRA, CDR2 YSYEKL.